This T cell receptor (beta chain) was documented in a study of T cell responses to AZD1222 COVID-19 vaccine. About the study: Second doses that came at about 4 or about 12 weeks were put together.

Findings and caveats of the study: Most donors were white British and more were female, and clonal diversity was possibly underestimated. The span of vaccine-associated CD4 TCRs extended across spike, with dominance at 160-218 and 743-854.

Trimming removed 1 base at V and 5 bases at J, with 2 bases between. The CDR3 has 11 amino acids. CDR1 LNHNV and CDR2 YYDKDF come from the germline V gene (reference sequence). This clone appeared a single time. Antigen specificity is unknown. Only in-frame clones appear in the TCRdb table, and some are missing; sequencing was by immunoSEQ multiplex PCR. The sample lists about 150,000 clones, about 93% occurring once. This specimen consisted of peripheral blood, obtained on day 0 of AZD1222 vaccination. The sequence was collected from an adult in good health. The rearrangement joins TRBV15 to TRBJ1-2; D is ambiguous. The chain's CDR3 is CATSRGYGYTF. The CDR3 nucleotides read TGTGCCACCAGCAGAGGATATGGCTACACCTTC.